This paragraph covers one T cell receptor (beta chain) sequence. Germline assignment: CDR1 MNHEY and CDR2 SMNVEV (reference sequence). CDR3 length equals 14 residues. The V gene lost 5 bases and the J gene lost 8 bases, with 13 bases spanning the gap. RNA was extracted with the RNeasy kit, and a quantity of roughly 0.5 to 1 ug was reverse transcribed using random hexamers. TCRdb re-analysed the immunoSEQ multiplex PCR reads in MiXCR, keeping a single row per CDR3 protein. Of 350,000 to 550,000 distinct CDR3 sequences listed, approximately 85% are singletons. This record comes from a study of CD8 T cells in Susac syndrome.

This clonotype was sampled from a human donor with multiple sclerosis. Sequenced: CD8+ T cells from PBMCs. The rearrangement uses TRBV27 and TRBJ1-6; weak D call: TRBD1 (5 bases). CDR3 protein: CASSRGVGDSPLHF. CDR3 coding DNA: TGTGCCAGCAGTAGAGGGGTGGGTGATTCACCCCTCCACTTT.